The text below deals with one T cell receptor (beta chain). Antigen: not known. Unmatched junction bases numbered 5, after V lost 4 bases and J lost 3 bases. The germline gives CDR1 SGHTA, CDR2 FQGNSA. CDR3 length: 15 amino acids. The sample originates from a study of response to subunit inactivated influenza vaccine. TCRdb analysed the RT-PCR reads with MiXCR anew, one entry per CDR3 protein. Of approximately 520,000 distinct CDR3 sequences in the sample, approximately 17% were seen once. The study's findings and limits: Authors suggested seasonal influenza vaccinations each recruit few new T cells.

The receptor comes from a man aged 45 to 70 who received an inactivated influenza vaccine. The sequences come from CD4+ T cells sorted from PBMCs, collected less than 30 months after vaccination. The chain combines TRBV7-2 with TRBJ1-2; 10 nucleotides agree with TRBD1. The CDR3 here is CASSSWDRGDYGYTF. CDR3 nucleotides: TGTGCCAGCAGCTCCTGGGACAGGGGTGACTATGGCTACACCTTC.